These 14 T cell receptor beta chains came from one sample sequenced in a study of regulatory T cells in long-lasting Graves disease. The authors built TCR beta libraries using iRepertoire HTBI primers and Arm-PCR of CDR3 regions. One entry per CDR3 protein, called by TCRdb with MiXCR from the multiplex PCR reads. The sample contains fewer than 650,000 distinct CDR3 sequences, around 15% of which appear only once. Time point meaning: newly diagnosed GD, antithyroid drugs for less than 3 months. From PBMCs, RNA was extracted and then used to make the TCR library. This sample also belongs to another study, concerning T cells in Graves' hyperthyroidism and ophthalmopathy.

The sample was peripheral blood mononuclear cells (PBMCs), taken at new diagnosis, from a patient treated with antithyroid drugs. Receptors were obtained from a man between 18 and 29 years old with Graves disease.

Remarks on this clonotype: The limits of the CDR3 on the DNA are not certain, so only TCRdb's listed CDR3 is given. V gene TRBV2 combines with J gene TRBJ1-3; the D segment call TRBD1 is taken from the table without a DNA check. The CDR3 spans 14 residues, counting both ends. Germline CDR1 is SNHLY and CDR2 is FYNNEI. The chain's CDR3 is CASSVSGPGNTIYF.

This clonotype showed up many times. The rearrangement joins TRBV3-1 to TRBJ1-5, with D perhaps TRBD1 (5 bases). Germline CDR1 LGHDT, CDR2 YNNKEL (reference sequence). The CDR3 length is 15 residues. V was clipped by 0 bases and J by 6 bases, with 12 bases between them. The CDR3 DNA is TGTGCCAGCAGCCAAGAGCCGGGGGGGAGTCAGCCCCAGCATTTT. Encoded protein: CASSQEPGGSQPQHF. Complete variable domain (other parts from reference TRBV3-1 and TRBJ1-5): DTAVSQTPKYLVTQMGNDKSIKCEQNLGHDTMYWYKQDSKKFLKIMFSYNNKELIINETVPNRFSPKSPDKAHLNLHINSLELGDSAVYFCASSQEPGGSQPQHFGDGTRLSIL.

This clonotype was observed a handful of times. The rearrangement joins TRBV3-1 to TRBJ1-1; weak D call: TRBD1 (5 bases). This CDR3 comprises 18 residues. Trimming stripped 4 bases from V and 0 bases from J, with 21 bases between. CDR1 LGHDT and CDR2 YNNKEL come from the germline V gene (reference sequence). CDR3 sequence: CASSPRRQGKGLNTEAFF. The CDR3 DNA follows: TGTGCCAGCAGCCCCCGTCGGCAGGGAAAAGGTTTGAACACTGAAGCTTTCTTT.

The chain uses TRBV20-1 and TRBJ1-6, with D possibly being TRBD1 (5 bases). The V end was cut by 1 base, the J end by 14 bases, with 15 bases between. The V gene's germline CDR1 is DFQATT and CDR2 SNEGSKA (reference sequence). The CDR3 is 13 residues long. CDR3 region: CSARGGGPQALHF. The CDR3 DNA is TGCAGTGCTAGAGGTGGGGGTCCCCAGGCCCTCCACTTT.

The CDR3 sequence: CASSYSAEVGYTF. The CDR3 DNA follows: TGTGCCAGCAGTTACTCCGCAGAAGTAGGCTACACCTTC. The J gene is TRBJ1-2, the V gene TRBV6-2 or TRBV6-3; D ambiguous. The CDR3 totals 13 residues. V lost 0 bases, J lost 8 bases, and 10 bases lay in between. Germline assignment: CDR1 MNHEY and CDR2 SVGEGT.

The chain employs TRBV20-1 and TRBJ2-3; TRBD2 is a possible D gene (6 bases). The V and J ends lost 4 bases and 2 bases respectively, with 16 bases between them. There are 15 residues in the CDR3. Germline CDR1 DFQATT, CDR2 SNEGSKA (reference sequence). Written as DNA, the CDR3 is TGCAGTGCTATCAGGGACTTCCCATTCACAGATACGCAGTATTTT. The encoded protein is CSAIRDFPFTDTQYF.

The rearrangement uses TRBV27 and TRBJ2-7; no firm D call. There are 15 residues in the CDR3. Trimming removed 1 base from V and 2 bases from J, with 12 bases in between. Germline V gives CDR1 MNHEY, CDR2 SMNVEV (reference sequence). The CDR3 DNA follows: TGTGCCAGCAGTTTATATGGCACAGCGACCTACGAGCAGTACTTC. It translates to CASSLYGTATYEQYF.

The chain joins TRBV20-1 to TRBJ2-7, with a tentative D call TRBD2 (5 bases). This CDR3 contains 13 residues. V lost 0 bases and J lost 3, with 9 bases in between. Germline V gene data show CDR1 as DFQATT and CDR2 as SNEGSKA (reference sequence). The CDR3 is CSARDLSDYEQYF. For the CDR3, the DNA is TGCAGTGCTAGAGACCTTAGCGACTACGAGCAGTACTTC.

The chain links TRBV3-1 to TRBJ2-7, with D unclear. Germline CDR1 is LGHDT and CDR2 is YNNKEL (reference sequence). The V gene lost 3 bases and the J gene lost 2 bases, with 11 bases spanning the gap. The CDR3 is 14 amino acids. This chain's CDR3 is CASSHQTPTYEQYF. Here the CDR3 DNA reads TGTGCCAGCAGCCACCAGACCCCGACCTACGAGCAGTACTTC.

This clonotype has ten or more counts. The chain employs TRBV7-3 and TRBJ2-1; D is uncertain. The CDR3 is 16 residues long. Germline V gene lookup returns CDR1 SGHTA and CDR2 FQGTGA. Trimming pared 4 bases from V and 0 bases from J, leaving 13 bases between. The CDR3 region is CASSSTALSSYNEQFF. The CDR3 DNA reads TGTGCCAGCAGCTCGACCGCCCTATCCTCCTACAATGAGCAGTTCTTC.

The CDR3 reads CAISALAGGLLDEQYF. The CDR3 DNA reads as TGTGCCATCAGTGCCCTAGCGGGAGGACTCTTGGACGAGCAGTACTTC. This chain joins TRBV10-3 and TRBJ2-7; TRBD2 aligns across 11 bases. V shed 4 bases and J 5 bases; nucleotides not matched to a gene: 10. The germline V gene has CDR1 ENHRY and CDR2 SYGVKD. The length of the CDR3 is 16 residues.

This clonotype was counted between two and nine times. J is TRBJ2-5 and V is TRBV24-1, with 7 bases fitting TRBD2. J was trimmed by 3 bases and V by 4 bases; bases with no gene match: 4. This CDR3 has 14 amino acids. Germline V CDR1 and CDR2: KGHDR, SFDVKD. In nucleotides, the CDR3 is TGTGCCACCAGTGACTCAAGCGGGAAAGAGACCCAGTACTTC. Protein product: CATSDSSGKETQYF.

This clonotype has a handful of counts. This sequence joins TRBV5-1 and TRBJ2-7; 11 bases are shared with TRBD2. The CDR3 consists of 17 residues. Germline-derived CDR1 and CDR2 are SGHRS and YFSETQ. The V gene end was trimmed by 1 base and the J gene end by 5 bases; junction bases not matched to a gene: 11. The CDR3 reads CASSLFGSGRGSDEQYF. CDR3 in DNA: TGCGCCAGCAGCTTGTTCGGTAGCGGGAGGGGCTCGGACGAGCAGTACTTC.

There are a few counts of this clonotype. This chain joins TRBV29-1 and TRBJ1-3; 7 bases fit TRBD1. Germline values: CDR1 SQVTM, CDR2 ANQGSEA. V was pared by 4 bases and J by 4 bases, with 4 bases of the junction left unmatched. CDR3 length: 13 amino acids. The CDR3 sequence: CSVGHRGGNTIYF. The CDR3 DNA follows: TGCAGCGTTGGGCACAGGGGAGGAAACACCATATATTTT.